A selection of T cell receptor beta chains follows, all from one sample in a study of radiotherapy plus CTLA-4 blockade in lung cancer. Data came from immunoSEQ multiplex PCR; TCRdb stores just in-frame clones and leaves some out. The data hold over 60,000 clones, with around nine tenths observed a single time. Specimen: peripheral blood, collected from a patient treated with radiotherapy plus ipilimumab. These receptors were taken from a human donor with non-small cell lung cancer who had stable disease on radiotherapy plus ipilimumab. Both conserved end residues are part of each CDR3. The order of the fields is clone size, J gene, D gene, V gene, CDR3 protein, CDR3 DNA. A D gene is named only where the DNA matches it firmly. Rows give clone size only sometimes, using once, few, many, or a class for an expanded clone.

clone_size: .; j_call: TRBJ1-6; d_call: .; v_call: TRBV27; cdr3_aa: CASSEKVIRNSPLHF; cdr3_nt: TGTGCCAGCAGTGAAAAGGTAATTCGGAATTCACCCCTCCACTTT
clone_size: .; j_call: TRBJ2-7; d_call: TRBD1; v_call: TRBV6-1; cdr3_aa: CASIPDRGGSEQYF; cdr3_nt: TGTGCCAGCATTCCGGACAGGGGGGGGAGCGAGCAGTACTTC
clone_size: .; j_call: TRBJ2-3; d_call: TRBD2; v_call: TRBV7-2; cdr3_aa: CASSLPSGGALGTQYF; cdr3_nt: TGTGCCAGCAGCTTACCTAGCGGGGGGGCTCTGGGTACGCAGTATTTT
clone_size: .; j_call: TRBJ1-5; d_call: .; v_call: TRBV7-9; cdr3_aa: CASSPGTHSNQPQHF; cdr3_nt: TGTGCCAGCAGCCCCGGGACACATAGCAATCAGCCCCAGCATTTT
clone_size: .; j_call: TRBJ2-1; d_call: .; v_call: TRBV7-6; cdr3_aa: CASSGADRRDEQFF; cdr3_nt: TGTGCCAGCAGCGGGGCAGATAGGCGCGATGAGCAGTTCTTC
clone_size: .; j_call: TRBJ1-6; d_call: .; v_call: TRBV28; cdr3_aa: CASSFPGPNSPLHF; cdr3_nt: TGTGCCAGCAGTTTTCCGGGACCTAATTCACCCCTCCACTTT
clone_size: .; j_call: TRBJ2-7; d_call: .; v_call: TRBV18; cdr3_aa: CASSPPTVSSYEQYF; cdr3_nt: TGTGCCAGCTCACCACCGACGGTTAGCTCCTACGAGCAGTACTTC
clone_size: once; j_call: TRBJ1-5; d_call: .; v_call: TRBV21-1; cdr3_aa: CASSNPKGGYQPQHF; cdr3_nt: TGTGCCAGCAGCAACCCAAAGGGCGGCTATCAGCCCCAGCATTTT
clone_size: .; j_call: TRBJ2-7; d_call: .; v_call: TRBV21-1; cdr3_aa: CASSKGEFLGRVVSYEQYF; cdr3_nt: TGTGCCAGCAGCAAAGGAGAGTTTCTAGGGCGGGTAGTATCCTACGAGCAGTACTTC
clone_size: few; j_call: TRBJ1-1; d_call: .; v_call: TRBV18; cdr3_aa: CASSPAARGNTEAFF; cdr3_nt: TGTGCCAGCTCACCCGCGGCCAGGGGGAACACTGAAGCTTTCTTT
clone_size: .; j_call: TRBJ1-5; d_call: .; v_call: TRBV6-6; cdr3_aa: CASRSRGYSNQPQHF; cdr3_nt: TGTGCCAGCCGATCCAGGGGATATAGCAATCAGCCCCAGCATTTT
clone_size: .; j_call: TRBJ2-1; d_call: TRBD2; v_call: TRBV6-1; cdr3_aa: CASSVGAGGLNEQFF; cdr3_nt: TGTGCCAGCAGTGTAGGGGCGGGGGGGCTCAATGAGCAGTTCTTC
clone_size: .; j_call: TRBJ1-5; d_call: TRBD1; v_call: TRBV19; cdr3_aa: CASSIAGTGNGLGQPQHF; cdr3_nt: TGTGCCAGTAGTATAGCTGGGACAGGGAATGGTTTGGGTCAGCCCCAGCATTTT
clone_size: .; j_call: TRBJ1-4; d_call: .; v_call: TRBV11-2; cdr3_aa: CASSLGPQGATNEKLFF; cdr3_nt: TGTGCCAGCAGCTTAGGACCGCAAGGTGCAACTAATGAAAAACTGTTTTTT
clone_size: few; j_call: TRBJ1-5; d_call: .; v_call: TRBV29-1; cdr3_aa: CSVTQGSNQPQHF; cdr3_nt: TGCAGCGTGACTCAGGGTAGCAATCAGCCCCAGCATTTT
clone_size: .; j_call: TRBJ2-7; d_call: TRBD2; v_call: TRBV11-2; cdr3_aa: CASSLAGGGGAAAYEQYF; cdr3_nt: TGTGCCAGCAGCTTAGCAGGCGGCGGGGGGGCAGCAGCGTACGAGCAGTACTTC
clone_size: .; j_call: TRBJ1-2; d_call: TRBD1; v_call: TRBV5-1; cdr3_aa: CASSLSGGDSDGYTF; cdr3_nt: TGCGCCAGCAGCTTGTCAGGGGGCGACTCTGATGGCTACACCTTC
clone_size: medium-sized; j_call: TRBJ2-7; d_call: TRBD1; v_call: TRBV5-1; cdr3_aa: CASSLLGQGLSYEQYF; cdr3_nt: TGCGCCAGCAGCTTGCTAGGACAGGGACTCTCCTACGAGCAGTACTTC
clone_size: once; j_call: TRBJ2-1; d_call: TRBD2; v_call: TRBV7-7; cdr3_aa: CASSPRGLAGVGEQFF; cdr3_nt: TGTGCTAGCAGTCCTAGGGGACTAGCGGGAGTGGGTGAGCAGTTCTTC
clone_size: .; j_call: TRBJ1-2; d_call: .; v_call: TRBV5-1; cdr3_aa: CASSLTKDYGYTF; cdr3_nt: TGCGCCAGCAGCTTGACGAAGGACTATGGCTACACCTTC
clone_size: .; j_call: TRBJ2-4; d_call: .; v_call: TRBV5-6; cdr3_aa: CASSTNGAKNIQYF; cdr3_nt: TGTGCCAGCAGCACCAACGGAGCCAAAAACATTCAGTACTTC
clone_size: .; j_call: TRBJ2-3; d_call: TRBD1; v_call: TRBV5-1; cdr3_aa: CASSFGDRGVDTQYF; cdr3_nt: TGCGCCAGCAGCTTTGGGGACAGGGGAGTAGATACGCAGTATTTT
clone_size: .; j_call: TRBJ1-1; d_call: .; v_call: TRBV6-1; cdr3_aa: CASSERRTVMNTEAFF; cdr3_nt: TGTGCCAGCAGTGAAAGGCGGACAGTAATGAACACTGAAGCTTTCTTT
clone_size: .; j_call: TRBJ2-3; d_call: .; v_call: TRBV5-4; cdr3_aa: CASSGIRERTNTQYF; cdr3_nt: TGTGCCAGCAGCGGAATACGGGAACGCACAAATACGCAGTATTTT
clone_size: .; j_call: TRBJ2-2; d_call: TRBD2; v_call: TRBV29-1; cdr3_aa: CSARLALLPGELFF; cdr3_nt: TGCAGCGCTCGACTAGCGTTGCTACCCGGGGAGCTGTTTTTT
clone_size: few; j_call: TRBJ2-3; d_call: .; v_call: TRBV28; cdr3_aa: CASSLGGTDTQYF; cdr3_nt: TGTGCCAGCAGTTTAGGGGGCACAGATACGCAGTATTTT
clone_size: .; j_call: TRBJ1-2; d_call: .; v_call: TRBV9; cdr3_aa: CASSRNPMTSNFDGYTF; cdr3_nt: TGTGCCAGCAGCCGCAACCCGATGACTAGCAACTTTGATGGCTACACCTTC
clone_size: .; j_call: TRBJ1-3; d_call: TRBD1; v_call: TRBV4-1; cdr3_aa: CASSQGDRANSGNTIYF; cdr3_nt: TGCGCCAGCAGCCAAGGGGACAGGGCGAACTCTGGAAACACCATATATTTT
clone_size: .; j_call: TRBJ2-3; d_call: .; v_call: TRBV6-1; cdr3_aa: CASRTHGGTDTQYF; cdr3_nt: TGTGCCAGCAGAACACACGGCGGCACAGATACGCAGTATTTT
clone_size: .; j_call: TRBJ2-3; d_call: TRBD2; v_call: TRBV7-2; cdr3_aa: CASSPGPGLAGARTDTQYF; cdr3_nt: TGTGCCAGCAGCCCGGGGCCTGGACTAGCGGGGGCCCGCACAGATACACAGTATTTT
clone_size: .; j_call: TRBJ2-7; d_call: TRBD2; v_call: TRBV27; cdr3_aa: CASSFGTSGIYEQYF; cdr3_nt: TGTGCCAGCAGTTTTGGGACTAGCGGGATTTACGAGCAGTACTTC
clone_size: .; j_call: TRBJ2-7; d_call: .; v_call: TRBV6-1; cdr3_aa: CASSEAHALYEQYF; cdr3_nt: TGTGCCAGCAGTGAAGCACATGCACTCTACGAGCAGTACTTC
clone_size: .; j_call: TRBJ1-1; d_call: .; v_call: TRBV2; cdr3_aa: CASTYPGRGNTEAFF; cdr3_nt: TGTGCCAGTACCTATCCGGGACGGGGGAACACTGAAGCTTTCTTT
clone_size: once; j_call: TRBJ1-1; d_call: .; v_call: TRBV5-5; cdr3_aa: CASSLEDEAFF; cdr3_nt: TGTGCCAGCAGCTTGGAGGATGAAGCTTTCTTT
clone_size: .; j_call: TRBJ2-1; d_call: .; v_call: TRBV2; cdr3_aa: CASSEAGVSYNEQFF; cdr3_nt: TGTGCCAGCAGTGAAGCGGGAGTCTCCTACAATGAGCAGTTCTTC
clone_size: .; j_call: TRBJ2-3; d_call: TRBD2; v_call: TRBV7-3; cdr3_aa: CASSLTAGGPKDTQYF; cdr3_nt: TGTGCCAGCAGCTTAACGGCGGGAGGGCCGAAAGATACGCAGTATTTT
clone_size: .; j_call: TRBJ2-1; d_call: .; v_call: TRBV30; cdr3_aa: CAWSGGVLQFF; cdr3_nt: TGTGCCTGGAGTGGGGGGGTTCTGCAGTTCTTC
clone_size: .; j_call: TRBJ2-4; d_call: .; v_call: TRBV10-3; cdr3_aa: CATEDEVLAKNIQYF; cdr3_nt: TGTGCCACCGAAGACGAAGTTCTAGCCAAAAACATTCAGTACTTC
clone_size: .; j_call: TRBJ1-6; d_call: .; v_call: TRBV2; cdr3_aa: CASKGGSLSPLHF; cdr3_nt: TGTGCCAGCAAGGGAGGGTCGCTGTCACCCCTCCACTTT
clone_size: .; j_call: TRBJ1-3; d_call: .; v_call: TRBV10-2; cdr3_aa: CASSRDTSDGNTIYF; cdr3_nt: TGCGCCAGCTCCAGGGACACCTCCGATGGGAACACCATATATTTT
clone_size: few; j_call: TRBJ2-7; d_call: .; v_call: TRBV5-1; cdr3_aa: CASSLAGDRLKYF; cdr3_nt: TGCGCCAGCAGCTTGGCGGGGGACCGCCTGAAGTACTTC